This TCR beta chain was retrieved from a study of OX40 agonist ivuxolimab in advanced cancers. Study-level information: Participants could have had prior anti-PD-1, anti-PD-L1 or anti-CTLA-4 therapy, and about 40% had some.

General study points: With doses of 0.1 to 3.0 mg/kg, CD4+ and CD8+ blood T cells had undergone clonal expansion by week 6. Expanded clones were, on average, more numerous among CD8+ T cells than CD4+.

On this clone: Its antigen remains unknown. Additional DNA sequences in this sample encode the identical CDR3.

The method was immunoSEQ multiplex PCR; TCRdb's version includes in-frame clones alone and lacks a portion of them. The repertoire holds 65,000 to 95,000 clones, with 90% as singletons. The CDR3 extends over 16 amino acids. CDR1 and CDR2 from the germline V gene are KGHSH and LQKENI. J gave up 5 bases and V 3 bases, and 11 bases lay outside the gene matches. The source material was CD4+ or CD8+ T cells sorted from blood, sampled in a trial of the OX40 agonist ivuxolimab. The sequence was collected from an adult with an advanced solid tumor such as melanoma, head and neck, liver or kidney cancer. The V gene is TRBV18, the J gene TRBJ2-3; 7 bases match TRBD2. CDR3 in DNA: TGTGCCAGCTCACCCGCTGCCCTAGCGGTGGAAGATACGCAGTATTTT. Translated: CASSPAALAVEDTQYF.